This T cell receptor beta chain was observed in a study of T cells after yellow fever vaccination. This clonotype was seen more than once but under ten times. TCRdb called the 5' RACE reads again in MiXCR, with one record for every CDR3 protein. The table records about 300,000 distinct CDR3 sequences, around 6.8% of them present only once. Germline V gives CDR1 SQVTM, CDR2 ANQGSEA. The trim removed 7 bases at V and 5 bases at J, leaving 7 bases unmatched. The length of the CDR3 is 12 residues. The rearrangement links TRBV29-1 to TRBJ1-1; 7 nucleotides line up with TRBD1. The receptor was derived from a man aged 18 to 30 who received the YFV17D yellow fever vaccine. Specimen: PBMCs, collected roughly 46 days after the first yellow fever vaccination. CDR3 loop: CSAQVQGTEAFF. CDR3 nucleotide sequence: TGCAGCGCCCAGGTACAGGGGACTGAAGCTTTCTTT.